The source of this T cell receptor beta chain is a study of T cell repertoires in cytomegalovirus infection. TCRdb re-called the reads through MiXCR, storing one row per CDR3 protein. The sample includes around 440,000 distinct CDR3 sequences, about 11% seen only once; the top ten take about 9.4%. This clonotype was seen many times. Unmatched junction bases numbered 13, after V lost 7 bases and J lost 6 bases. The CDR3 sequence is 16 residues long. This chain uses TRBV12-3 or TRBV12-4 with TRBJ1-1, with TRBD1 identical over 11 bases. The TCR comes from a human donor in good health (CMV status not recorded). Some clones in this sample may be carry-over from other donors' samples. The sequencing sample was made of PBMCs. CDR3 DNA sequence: TGTGCCAGCACCCCGGACAGGGGGCGCGGATTCCCTGAAGCTTTCTTT. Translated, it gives CASTPDRGRGFPEAFF.